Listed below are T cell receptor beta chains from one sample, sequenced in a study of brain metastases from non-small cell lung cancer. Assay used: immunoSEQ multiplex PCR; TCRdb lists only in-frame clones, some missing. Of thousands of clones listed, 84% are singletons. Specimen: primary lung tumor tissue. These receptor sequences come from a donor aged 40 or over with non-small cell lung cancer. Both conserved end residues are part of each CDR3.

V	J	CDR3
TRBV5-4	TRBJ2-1	CASRVRLAGGDDEQFF
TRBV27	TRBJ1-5	CASRSWRPNQPQHF
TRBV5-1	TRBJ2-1	CASSFQTSFDEQFF
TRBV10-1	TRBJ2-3	CASSESREWADTQYF
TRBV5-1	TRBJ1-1	CASSLEGPRSTEAFF
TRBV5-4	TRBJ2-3	CASSLGTNTQYF
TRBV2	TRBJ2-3	CASSQSGAGADTQYF
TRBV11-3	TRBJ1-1	CASSDRLNTEAFF
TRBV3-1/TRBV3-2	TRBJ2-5	CASSQDTGRWDTQYF
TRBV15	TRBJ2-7	CATSRDRRREASGRAYEQYF
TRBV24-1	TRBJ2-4	CATSDHGLAGIQYF
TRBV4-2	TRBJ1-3	CASSQEGQLSGNTIYF
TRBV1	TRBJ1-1	CTSSQDRGTPNTEAFF
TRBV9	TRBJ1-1	CASSVGRNTEAFF
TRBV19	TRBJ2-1	CASSTTGTSGYNEQFF
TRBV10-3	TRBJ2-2	CVISYDRGGSGELFF
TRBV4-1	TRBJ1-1	CASSPDRVNTEAFF
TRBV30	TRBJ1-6	CAWIRQREYNSPLHF
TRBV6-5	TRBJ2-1	CASNFNEQFF
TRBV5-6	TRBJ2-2	CASRETGGKGTGELFF
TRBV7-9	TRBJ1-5	CASSLEGQPQHF
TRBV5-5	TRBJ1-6	CASSLAGALHF
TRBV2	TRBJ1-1	CASISMDTEAFF
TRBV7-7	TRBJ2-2	CASIPGTANTGELFF
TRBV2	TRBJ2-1	CASSGRTSGGLMEQFF
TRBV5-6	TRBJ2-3	CASSLEAGRDTQYF
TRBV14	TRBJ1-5	CAPPVSLQF
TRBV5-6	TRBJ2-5	CASSWGLAEETQYF
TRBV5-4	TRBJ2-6	CASSLGPPGSSGANVLTF
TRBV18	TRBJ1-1	CASSPPGRGAFF
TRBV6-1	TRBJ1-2	CASSEATVGTYGYTF
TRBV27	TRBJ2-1	CASSYDRRGREQFF
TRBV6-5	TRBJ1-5	CASRRRVYSNQPQHF
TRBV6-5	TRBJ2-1	CASSYWLAGEIEQFF
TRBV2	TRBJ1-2	CASQSDSLGYTF
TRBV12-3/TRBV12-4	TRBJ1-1	CASSLFREAFF
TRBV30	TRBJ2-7	CAWCFNLAGSTSYEQYF
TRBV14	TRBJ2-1	CASSLTAGGPVEQFF
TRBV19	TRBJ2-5	CASSVRQGSETQYF
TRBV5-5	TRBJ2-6	CASSRLLRVPQSSGANVLTF
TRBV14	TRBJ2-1	CASSKDPGLAGGLRQFF
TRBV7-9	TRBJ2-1	CASSLKGVSYNEQFF
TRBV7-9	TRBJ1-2	CASSLDVGQGTF
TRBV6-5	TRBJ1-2	CASSFRGAGHGYTF
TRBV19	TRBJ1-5	CASSPRGHNQPQHF
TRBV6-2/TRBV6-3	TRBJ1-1	CASSYSSGVGGEAFF
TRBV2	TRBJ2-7	CASSEEQTGYEQYF
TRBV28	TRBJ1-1	CASSLGGGVRTEAFF